This T cell receptor beta chain emerged from a study of OX40 agonist ivuxolimab in advanced cancers. Across the study: The patients received agonistic anti-OX40 (CD134) antibody ivuxolimab. There were three patients with partial responses, one having hepatocellular carcinoma and two cutaneous melanoma.

Study-wide results and caveats: Dose levels from 0.1 to 3.0 mg/kg saw CD4+ and CD8+ blood T cells expand clonally by week 6. The study found that CD8+ T cells averaged more expanded clones than CD4+.

The V gene's germline CDR1 is SGHKS and CDR2 YYEKEE (reference sequence). Trimming stripped 0 bases from V and 9 bases from J, with 16 bases between. The CDR3 is made up of 16 amino acids. The table came from immunoSEQ multiplex PCR; TCRdb's copy has only in-frame clones and leaves some out. The sample includes around 40,000 clones, roughly 82% of them seen just once. In the case of this clone: The antigen remains unidentified.

The sequencing used CD4+ or CD8+ T cells sorted from blood, collected in a trial of the OX40 agonist ivuxolimab. The rearrangement joins TRBV5-5 to TRBJ1-6; possible D gene TRBD1, 5 bases. The receptor was isolated from an adult with an advanced solid tumor such as melanoma, head and neck, liver or kidney cancer. The CDR3 region is CASSLGQLKSGSPLHF. CDR3 nucleotide sequence: TGTGCCAGCAGCTTGGGACAGTTGAAGTCGGGTTCACCCCTCCACTTT.